One sample yielded the 3 T cell receptor beta chains listed below, sequenced in a study of radiotherapy plus CTLA-4 blockade in lung cancer. Only in-frame clones appear in the TCRdb table, and some are missing; sequencing was by immunoSEQ multiplex PCR. This table holds about 93,000 clones, around 88% found once. This material consisted of peripheral blood, taken from a patient treated with radiotherapy plus ipilimumab. These receptors were collected from a human donor with non-small cell lung cancer that progressed on radiotherapy plus ipilimumab.

The chain uses TRBV11-2 and TRBJ1-6; weak D call: TRBD1 (6 bases). Trimming cost V 1 base and J 5 bases, with 9 bases left between them. The CDR3 is made up of 15 amino acids. Per the germline V gene, CDR1 is SGHAT and CDR2 is FQNNGV. The CDR3 loop is CASSLGRTDNSPLHF. CDR3 nucleotide sequence: TGTGCCAGCAGCTTAGGGAGGACAGATAATTCACCCCTCCACTTT.

The chain employs TRBV18 and TRBJ2-2; TRBD1 aligns across 7 bases. Germline trimming cut 2 bases from V and 0 bases from J; bases unmatched to any gene: 0. Germline V gene sequence: CDR1 KGHSH, CDR2 LQKENI. The CDR3 extends over 15 amino acids. The CDR3 spells CASSPTGANTGELFF. In nucleotides, the CDR3 is TGTGCCAGCTCACCAACAGGGGCGAACACCGGGGAGCTGTTTTTT.

J is TRBJ2-5 and V is TRBV27; D is perhaps TRBD2 (7 bases). This CDR3 is 13 amino acids long. Trimming took off 3 bases at V and 11 bases at J, with 16 bases between the two ends. The V gene's germline CDR1 is MNHEY and CDR2 SMNVEV (reference sequence). The CDR3 loop is CASSLNRAREQYF. CDR3 coding DNA: TGTGCCAGCAGTTTGAACAGGGCGCGGGAGCAGTACTTC.